These T cell receptor beta chains were read from a single sample in a study of response to subunit inactivated influenza vaccine. A single record per CDR3 protein comes from TCRdb applying MiXCR to the RT-PCR reads. Altogether 860,000 or so distinct CDR3 sequences are present, 21% being singletons, with the ten largest covering roughly a tenth. Sample: PBMCs from blood, taken about 5 days after vaccination. These receptor sequences come from a man between 45 and 60 years old who received an inactivated influenza vaccine. The CDR3 runs from the conserved cysteine through the conserved F or W. Fields, in order: D gene, CDR3 length, J gene, V gene, clone size, CDR3 DNA, CDR3 protein. A D gene is named only where the DNA matches it firmly. Expanded clones are given a class, and other clones once, few, many or no size at all.

D: TRBD2
length: 18
J: TRBJ2-5
V: TRBV27
size: few
DNA: TGTGCCAGCAGTTCATCGACTAGCGGGTCCCGGCCCCGGCAGACCCAGTACTTC
CDR3: CASSSSTSGSRPRQTQYF

D: .
length: 12
J: TRBJ2-5
V: TRBV29-1
size: few
DNA: TGCAGCGTTTACGGGGTCTCTCAGACCCAGTACTTC
CDR3: CSVYGVSQTQYF

D: TRBD2
length: 15
J: TRBJ2-7
V: TRBV7-2
size: .
DNA: TGTGCCAGCAGCCTAACTAGCGTCAGTTCCTACGAGCAGTACTTC
CDR3: CASSLTSVSSYEQYF

D: TRBD1
length: 17
J: TRBJ1-5
V: TRBV20-1
size: few
DNA: TGCAGTGCTAGACTCTTTCAGGGACAGGGAAGTAATCAGCCCCAGCATTTT
CDR3: CSARLFQGQGSNQPQHF

D: TRBD2
length: 16
J: TRBJ2-3
V: TRBV29-1
size: .
DNA: TGCAGCGTTGAAGAGGGGACTAGCGGAAACACAGATACGCAGTATTTT
CDR3: CSVEEGTSGNTDTQYF

D: .
length: 13
J: TRBJ1-2
V: TRBV7-8
size: few
DNA: TGTGCCAGCAGCCACGGGACTATCTATGGCTACACCTTC
CDR3: CASSHGTIYGYTF

D: TRBD1
length: 17
J: TRBJ2-7
V: TRBV18
size: few
DNA: TGTGCCAGCTCACCAGGAAGGGACAGATTCTCTCCTTACGAGCAGTACTTC
CDR3: CASSPGRDRFSPYEQYF

D: .
length: 11
J: TRBJ1-2
V: TRBV19
size: .
DNA: TGTGCCAGTAGTACATCACTTGGCTACACCTTC
CDR3: CASSTSLGYTF

D: .
length: 15
J: TRBJ2-1
V: TRBV4-3
size: few
DNA: TGCGCCAGCAGCCAAGCCGTTTTACTAACCAATGAGCAGTTCTTC
CDR3: CASSQAVLLTNEQFF

D: .
length: 16
J: TRBJ2-3
V: TRBV20-1
size: .
DNA: TGCAGTGCTAGAGAGATGGAAACCGGGTGGGCAGATACGCAGTATTTT
CDR3: CSAREMETGWADTQYF

D: .
length: 13
J: TRBJ2-2
V: TRBV12-3/TRBV12-4
size: .
DNA: TGTGCCAGCAGACCTGAAAACACCGGGGAGCTGTTTTTT
CDR3: CASRPENTGELFF

D: TRBD1
length: 14
J: TRBJ2-7
V: TRBV6-1
size: .
DNA: TGTGCCAGCAGAAGAACCGGGACAGCCTACGAGCAGTACTTC
CDR3: CASRRTGTAYEQYF

D: TRBD1
length: 13
J: TRBJ2-7
V: TRBV20-1
size: .
DNA: TGCAGAGGTAAAGGACAGGCATCCTACGAGCAGTACTTC
CDR3: CRGKGQASYEQYF

D: .
length: 13
J: TRBJ2-2
V: TRBV5-1
size: many
DNA: TGCGCCAGCAGCGCCAGGGGGGCCGGGGAGCTGTTTTTT
CDR3: CASSARGAGELFF

D: .
length: 12
J: TRBJ2-3
V: TRBV29-1
size: few
DNA: TGCAGCGTTGAGGCGGAACTTGATACGCAGTATTTT
CDR3: CSVEAELDTQYF

D: .
length: 16
J: TRBJ2-1
V: TRBV18
size: .
DNA: TGTGCCAGCTCACCACCGGACCCGTTAACCTACAATGAGCAGTTCTTC
CDR3: CASSPPDPLTYNEQFF

D: .
length: 13
J: TRBJ1-1
V: TRBV5-1
size: many
DNA: TGCGCCAGCAGCTTGGCACTGAACACTGAAGCTTTCTTT
CDR3: CASSLALNTEAFF

D: .
length: 14
J: TRBJ1-5
V: TRBV7-2
size: few
DNA: TGTGCCAGCAGCTTAATACACGGAGATCAGCCCCAGCATTTT
CDR3: CASSLIHGDQPQHF

D: .
length: 11
J: TRBJ2-1
V: TRBV3-1
size: .
DNA: TGTGCCAGCAGCGGGCCCACCCGGCTGTTCTTC
CDR3: CASSGPTRLFF

D: TRBD2
length: 17
J: TRBJ2-1
V: TRBV7-2
size: .
DNA: TGTGCCAGCAGCTTATCCCCTGCGGGGGGGCCTTTGAATGAGCAGTTCTTC
CDR3: CASSLSPAGGPLNEQFF

D: TRBD2
length: 16
J: TRBJ2-3
V: TRBV7-9
size: few
DNA: TGTGCCAGCAGGCCAACTAGCGGAGAGCGCACAGATACGCAGTATTTT
CDR3: CASRPTSGERTDTQYF

D: TRBD1
length: 14
J: TRBJ1-1
V: TRBV3-1
size: many
DNA: TGTGCCAGCAGCCTCGGACAGGGGGCGTTAGGGGCTTTCTTT
CDR3: CASSLGQGALGAFF

D: .
length: 14
J: TRBJ2-7
V: TRBV4-3
size: many
DNA: TGCGCCAGCAGCCGTACAGAGGGTCTAGGCGAGCAGTACTTC
CDR3: CASSRTEGLGEQYF

D: .
length: 14
J: TRBJ2-5
V: TRBV7-8
size: .
DNA: TGTGCCAGCAGCTTATCAGACTGGGGAGAGACCCAGTACTTC
CDR3: CASSLSDWGETQYF

D: .
length: 14
J: TRBJ1-1
V: TRBV7-9
size: few
DNA: TGTGCCGGTTACAAATGGGAATCGAACACTGAAGCTTTCTTT
CDR3: CAGYKWESNTEAFF

D: TRBD2
length: 19
J: TRBJ2-1
V: TRBV6-5
size: .
DNA: TGTGCCAGCAGTTACGCGGTCGGACTAGCGGGAGGTACGGTCAATGAGCAGTTCTTC
CDR3: CASSYAVGLAGGTVNEQFF

D: .
length: 12
J: TRBJ2-3
V: TRBV10-2
size: .
DNA: TGCGCCAGCAGTGAGTGGGGCCATACGCAGTATTTT
CDR3: CASSEWGHTQYF

D: .
length: 14
J: TRBJ2-2
V: TRBV7-9
size: few
DNA: TGTGCCAGCAGCTTCGATTCGAACACCGGGGAGCTGTTTTTT
CDR3: CASSFDSNTGELFF

D: .
length: 14
J: TRBJ2-1
V: TRBV12-3/TRBV12-4
size: few
DNA: TGTGCCAGCAGTCACCGGGACACCGATAAGGAGGAGTTCTTC
CDR3: CASSHRDTDKEEFF

D: TRBD2
length: 15
J: TRBJ2-3
V: TRBV7-9
size: few
DNA: TGTGCCAGCAGCTTCACCGGGACTAGTGCAGATACGCAGTATTTT
CDR3: CASSFTGTSADTQYF

D: .
length: 18
J: TRBJ2-7
V: TRBV27
size: many
DNA: TGTGCCAGCACCCCGCGGGACAGAGATACGCCGAGCTCCTACGAGCAGTACTTC
CDR3: CASTPRDRDTPSSYEQYF

D: .
length: 14
J: TRBJ2-3
V: TRBV5-8
size: .
DNA: TGTGCCAGCAGCTTTGGGACCCGCACAGATACGCAGTATTTT
CDR3: CASSFGTRTDTQYF

D: .
length: 14
J: TRBJ2-1
V: TRBV5-4
size: few
DNA: TGTGCCAGCAGCTTGGGCTATGACGGCAATGAGCAGTTCTTC
CDR3: CASSLGYDGNEQFF

D: .
length: 17
J: TRBJ1-5
V: TRBV12-3/TRBV12-4
size: .
DNA: TGTGCCAGCAGCCCTTACCGGGCAGGCTATAGCAATCAGCCCCAGCATTTT
CDR3: CASSPYRAGYSNQPQHF

D: .
length: 12
J: TRBJ2-1
V: TRBV2
size: .
DNA: TGTGCCAGCAGGGGTTCCTACAATGAGCAGTTCTTC
CDR3: CASRGSYNEQFF

D: .
length: 14
J: TRBJ2-7
V: TRBV20-1
size: .
DNA: TGCAGTGCTAGAGCCTCAGGGAGGTCCTACGAGCAGTACTTC
CDR3: CSARASGRSYEQYF

D: .
length: 15
J: TRBJ2-1
V: TRBV2
size: .
DNA: TGTGCCAGCAGTGATCCGGGGGTTTGGCACAATGAGCAGTTCTTC
CDR3: CASSDPGVWHNEQFF

D: .
length: 11
J: TRBJ2-7
V: TRBV12-3/TRBV12-4
size: .
DNA: TGTGCCAGCAGTTCCCTTCAGGAGCAGTACTTC
CDR3: CASSSLQEQYF

D: TRBD1
length: 17
J: TRBJ2-1
V: TRBV20-1
size: few
DNA: TGCAGTGCTGGCGCCCTCGAGGGACAGGGTTCCTACAATGAGCAGTTCTTC
CDR3: CSAGALEGQGSYNEQFF

D: .
length: 14
J: TRBJ2-4
V: TRBV6-2/TRBV6-3
size: once
DNA: TGTGCCAGCAGTTACTCCTCAGGGGGGAACATTCAGTACTTC
CDR3: CASSYSSGGNIQYF

D: .
length: 15
J: TRBJ2-2
V: TRBV5-5
size: .
DNA: TGTGCCAGCAGCTTGGGTGACGCGGCATCTGGGGAGCTGTTTTTT
CDR3: CASSLGDAASGELFF

D: .
length: 15
J: TRBJ2-2
V: TRBV12-3/TRBV12-4
size: few
DNA: TGTGCCAGCAGTTATGGCCAGGTTAACACCGGGGAGCTGTTTTTT
CDR3: CASSYGQVNTGELFF